These T cell receptor beta chains were read from a single sample in a study of T-cell reconstitution after alpha-beta-depleted transplantation in children. TCRdb reprocessed the PCR reads with MiXCR, giving one entry per CDR3 protein. The sample yields some 830,000 distinct CDR3 sequences, roughly 15% seen once. Sequencing was performed on PBMCs, mostly from graft donor cells, taken 360 days after TCRalphabeta/CD19-depleted stem cell transplant. These TCRs come from a male patient aged 10-17 years who had a stem cell transplant for acute lymphoblastic leukemia, so the T cells may come from the graft donor. Each CDR3 is given with its conserved first and last residue. The D gene is left open where the match is weak. Size is omitted from some rows. Given values are once, few, many or a class for expanded clones.

d_call	j_call	clone_size	cdr3_length	v_call	cdr3_nt	cdr3_aa
NA	TRBJ2-3	NA	16	TRBV6-2/TRBV6-3	TGTGCCAGCAGTTACGGCTGGACAGCGGCTACAGATACGCAGTATTTT	CASSYGWTAATDTQYF
TRBD2	TRBJ2-1	NA	17	TRBV20-1	TGCAGTGCTAGTCCGCTTGGGACTAGCGGGAGTGCCCATGAGCAGTTCTTC	CSASPLGTSGSAHEQFF
NA	TRBJ2-2	NA	15	TRBV4-1	TGCGCCAGCAGCCCAGGCCCCCTTAACACCGGGGAGCCGTTTTTT	CASSPGPLNTGEPFF
NA	TRBJ2-5	NA	14	TRBV27	TGTGCCAGCAGTGAGAGAGAAGGAGGGGAGACCCAGTACTTC	CASSEREGGETQYF
NA	TRBJ2-1	NA	13	TRBV9	TGTGCCAGCACCCCCCGAGGAAATAATGAGCAGTTCTTC	CASTPRGNNEQFF
NA	TRBJ2-3	many	13	TRBV3-1	TGTGCCAGCAGTCTTCTTGACACAGATACGCAGTATTTT	CASSLLDTDTQYF
NA	TRBJ2-3	many	13	TRBV25-1	TGTGCCAGCAGTGAATCGGGCACAGATACGCAGTATTTT	CASSESGTDTQYF
NA	TRBJ2-2	few	15	TRBV5-1	TGCGCCAGCAGCGCTGACAGGCCAAACACCGGGGAGCTGTTTTTT	CASSADRPNTGELFF
TRBD1	TRBJ2-5	NA	14	TRBV4-1	TGCGCCAGCAGCGGACAGGGCGTCCAAGAGACCCAGTACTTC	CASSGQGVQETQYF
TRBD2	TRBJ2-1	few	12	TRBV20-1	TGCAGTGCTAGAGCTGGCGGGAGTGAGCAGTTCTTC	CSARAGGSEQFF
TRBD2	TRBJ2-1	NA	13	TRBV20-1	TGCAGTGCAACTAGCGGGGGATACAATGAGCAGTTCTTC	CSATSGGYNEQFF
TRBD1	TRBJ1-6	NA	14	TRBV12-3/TRBV12-4	TGTGCCAGCAGTCAACAGGGGGCGCGTTCACCCCTCCACTTT	CASSQQGARSPLHF
TRBD2	TRBJ2-2	few	17	TRBV4-2	TGTGCCAGCAGCCAAGATGGAGGACTAGCGGCCTCCGCGGAGCTGTTTTTT	CASSQDGGLAASAELFF
NA	TRBJ1-4	NA	16	TRBV4-1	TGCGCCAGCAGCCGAATAATAGGGGCAGGGACGGAAAAACTGTTTTTT	CASSRIIGAGTEKLFF
NA	TRBJ1-1	few	13	TRBV7-9	TGTGCCAGCAGCCTACCCGGAGGGGCTGAAGCTTTCTTT	CASSLPGGAEAFF
NA	TRBJ1-2	NA	13	TRBV5-1	TGCGCCAGCAGCTTTAGCCGAAACTATGGCTACACCTTC	CASSFSRNYGYTF
NA	TRBJ1-4	NA	16	TRBV6-1	TGTGCCAGCAGTGAAGCGCGGGGACGAATTAATGAAAAACTGTTTTTT	CASSEARGRINEKLFF
NA	TRBJ2-7	NA	14	TRBV15	TGTGCCACCAGCGAAAGAAGAACGGGCGACGAGCAGTACTTC	CATSERRTGDEQYF
TRBD2	TRBJ2-2	few	16	TRBV20-1	TGCAGTGCTAGAGCGACTAGCGGGAGAGTTTCCGGGGAGCTGTTTTTT	CSARATSGRVSGELFF
NA	TRBJ2-7	few	14	TRBV20-1	TGCAGTGCTAGTAGGGACACTCAGCCTTACGAGCAGTACTTC	CSASRDTQPYEQYF
TRBD1	TRBJ2-7	NA	15	TRBV5-1	TGCGCCAGCAGCTTGGGGACAGGGGCCGATTACGAGCAGTACTTC	CASSLGTGADYEQYF
NA	TRBJ1-5	NA	13	TRBV12-5	TGTGCTAGTGGTTTGGTAGAGTGGCAGCCCCAGCATTTT	CASGLVEWQPQHF
NA	TRBJ2-2	NA	15	TRBV20-1	TGCAGTGCACTTTACGGGACTCAGAACACCGGGGAGCTGTTTTTT	CSALYGTQNTGELFF
NA	TRBJ1-5	few	14	TRBV20-1	TGCAGTGCTAGAGACGAGACACGTAATCAGCCCCAGCATTTT	CSARDETRNQPQHF
NA	TRBJ2-2	few	14	TRBV25-1	TGTGCCAGCGGGATAGGGGGGGGTACCGGGGAGCTGTTTTTT	CASGIGGGTGELFF
NA	TRBJ2-3	NA	15	TRBV7-7	TGTGCCAGCAGCCCCGTAGCGGTCCGCACAGATACGCAGTATTTT	CASSPVAVRTDTQYF
TRBD1	TRBJ1-1	NA	14	TRBV12-3/TRBV12-4	TGTGCCAGCAGTTTTGACAGGGTAAACACTGAAGCTTTCTTT	CASSFDRVNTEAFF
NA	TRBJ2-5	few	15	TRBV11-2	TGTGCCAGCACCCCCCAGGAGGGAAATAGGAAGACCCAGTACTTC	CASTPQEGNRKTQYF
TRBD2	TRBJ2-5	few	16	TRBV7-9	TGTGCCAGCAGCCGCGGGGAGACTAGCGCACAAGAGACCCAGTACTTC	CASSRGETSAQETQYF
NA	TRBJ1-2	NA	13	TRBV29-1	TGCAGCGTTAGAACAGGTTCCCACTATGGCTACACCTTC	CSVRTGSHYGYTF
NA	TRBJ1-5	NA	14	TRBV19	TGTGCCAGTAGTCTCCGGGACAACAATCAGCCCCAGCATTTT	CASSLRDNNQPQHF
TRBD1	TRBJ2-4	few	16	TRBV6-1	TGTGCCAGCAGCATTACAGGGGGCCCCGTGCAAGTGATTCAGTACTTC	CASSITGGPVQVIQYF
NA	TRBJ2-1	NA	12	TRBV29-1	TGCAGCGTTGAGCTAGCTTACAATGAGCAGTTCTTC	CSVELAYNEQFF
NA	TRBJ1-5	few	15	TRBV6-2/TRBV6-3	TGTGCCAGCAGTTGGGCAGGTCCCTACAATCAGCCCCAGCATTTT	CASSWAGPYNQPQHF
TRBD2	TRBJ2-5	NA	17	TRBV2	TGTGCCAGCAGTGAGCCCCTGACTAGCGGGCAACAAGAGACCCAGTACTTC	CASSEPLTSGQQETQYF
TRBD2	TRBJ2-7	NA	15	TRBV10-3	TGTGCCATCAGTGAGGGGGGGGGAGGGTCCTACGAGCAGTACTTC	CAISEGGGGSYEQYF
NA	TRBJ1-2	NA	14	TRBV7-2	TGTGCCAGCAGCTCATACCTAACAGCGTATGGCTACACCTTC	CASSSYLTAYGYTF
TRBD1	TRBJ1-1	many	16	TRBV12-3/TRBV12-4	TGTGCCAGCAGCCGAGGAGAGGGGGCCCAAGGGACTGAAGCTTTCTTT	CASSRGEGAQGTEAFF
NA	TRBJ2-2	NA	14	TRBV5-4	TGTGCCAGCCAAAGGCGGGGACCCACCGGGGAGCTGTTTTTT	CASQRRGPTGELFF
NA	TRBJ2-7	NA	16	TRBV29-1	TGCAGCGTTGGGGGGCCCCAGCGGGGTAGAACCTACGAGCAGTACTTC	CSVGGPQRGRTYEQYF
NA	TRBJ2-7	NA	16	TRBV12-3/TRBV12-4	TGTGCCAGCAGTTTAGCGCTAGGGGCATACTCCTACGAGCAGTACTTC	CASSLALGAYSYEQYF
NA	TRBJ2-5	NA	18	TRBV21-1	TGTGCCAGCAGCAAACCTGCGAAGGGAAGCCCCCTCCAAGAGACCCAGTACTTC	CASSKPAKGSPLQETQYF
TRBD2	TRBJ2-7	NA	15	TRBV3-1	TGTGCCAGCAGCCTTTTAGGGGAGGGCTTCCACGAGCAGTACTTC	CASSLLGEGFHEQYF
TRBD1	TRBJ2-6	few	15	TRBV12-3/TRBV12-4	TGTGCCAGCAGGCTCAGACAGGGGGGAATTGGTGTCCTGACTTTC	CASRLRQGGIGVLTF
NA	TRBJ2-5	many	14	TRBV5-1	TGCGCCAGCAGCTTGCGACTCCAAGATGGGACCCAGTACTTC	CASSLRLQDGTQYF
NA	TRBJ2-3	NA	16	TRBV6-2/TRBV6-3	TGTGCCAGCAGTATACCGGGTTCGGCTTTAACAGATACGCAGTATTTT	CASSIPGSALTDTQYF
NA	TRBJ2-7	NA	14	TRBV21-1	TGTGCCAGCAGCCCTCCGGGACCAGCCAACGAGCAGTACTTC	CASSPPGPANEQYF
NA	TRBJ1-1	many	13	TRBV29-1	TGCAGCGTCAAGACAGAGAGGAACACTGAAGCTTTCTTT	CSVKTERNTEAFF
TRBD1	TRBJ2-7	NA	17	TRBV5-1	TGCGCCAGCAGCTTGGCGAGGGACAGGGCCGGGCGGCGTGAGCAGTACTTC	CASSLARDRAGRREQYF
NA	TRBJ1-1	few	14	TRBV7-9	TGTGCCAGCAGCTTGACTAGACGGAACACTGAAGCTTTCTTT	CASSLTRRNTEAFF
TRBD1	TRBJ1-4	NA	15	TRBV6-1	TGTGCCAGCAGTCCGGGGACAGACAAAAATGAAAAACTGTTTTTT	CASSPGTDKNEKLFF
NA	TRBJ2-5	many	15	TRBV6-5	TGTGCCAGCAGTTCCCCGACGGTACTGGGGGAGACCCAGTACTTC	CASSSPTVLGETQYF
NA	TRBJ2-7	NA	16	TRBV5-1	TGCGCCAGCAGCCGTACTACAGGGTACAGCACCTACGAGCAGTACTTC	CASSRTTGYSTYEQYF
NA	TRBJ2-7	few	13	TRBV9	TGTGCCAGCAGCGTAGCGGAGTTCTACGAGCAGTACTTC	CASSVAEFYEQYF
NA	TRBJ2-1	NA	12	TRBV24-1	TGTGCCACCAGTGATTCCGATTTTGAGCAGTTCTTC	CATSDSDFEQFF
TRBD1	TRBJ2-2	NA	19	TRBV11-1	TGTGCCAGCAGCGGAAGGACAGGGGGAGAGGTCATGAAGACCGGGGAGCTGTTTTTT	CASSGRTGGEVMKTGELFF
NA	TRBJ1-1	few	14	TRBV7-3	TGTGCCAGCAGCTTAATGGGGGAGGGCACTGAAGCTTTCTTT	CASSLMGEGTEAFF
TRBD2	TRBJ2-7	NA	18	TRBV5-6	TGTGCCAGCAGCTTGGATGCTAGGGGCGGGACTAGCGGCTACGAGCAGTACTTC	CASSLDARGGTSGYEQYF
TRBD1	TRBJ1-1	NA	12	TRBV12-3/TRBV12-4	TGTGCCAGCAGGGCCGGGACAGATGAAGCTTTCTTT	CASRAGTDEAFF